This T cell receptor beta chain appears in the sequencing data of a study of a mutant IDH1 vaccine in newly diagnosed glioma (dated by TCRdb to about 2021). Regarding the study in general: Across visits V03 through V10, patients got a total of eight vaccinations, given in weeks 1, 3, 5, 7, 11, 15, 19 and 23. Vaccination was initiated 4-6 weeks after radiotherapy alone, or concurrently with temozolomide cycles in the chemotherapy-containing groups. For exploratory analyses, longitudinal TCRB deep sequencing was carried out in about 26 treated patients wherever samples were available. Before enrollment, most patients had been given radiochemotherapy with temozolomide as standard therapy, while the rest had received either radiotherapy alone or temozolomide alone. Of the roughly 31 treated patients, roughly 62% were male and 37.5% were female, and the mean age was approximately 40 years. Peripheral blood samples were drawn at six visits, namely V03 (baseline), V05, V07, V10, V12 and V13.

This clone has just a few counts. Its target antigen remains unknown. No quality values exist for individual bases; no much larger clone is one base distant. Study-level results and caveats: The authors stated that sample limitations prevented analyses of patient blood samples from being reproduced. Selection of PBMC samples for TCRB deep sequencing was based on availability. Pseudoprogression seemed to be unrelated to changes in the top peripheral T cell clonotypes found by TCRB sequencing. Across multiple MHC alleles, vaccine-induced immune responses were seen in around 93% of patients.

Library prep was done by the immunoSEQ multiplex PCR assay. Rearranged TCR beta chain sequences were amplified using the hsTCRB Kit according to the manufacturer's protocol. An Illumina MiSeq was used to sequence the TCRB libraries. The paper's processing steps were these. The kit vendor's proprietary platform handled demultiplexing, trimming and gene mapping. The table comes from immuneACCESS by way of TCRdb, which keeps in-frame sequences with V and J called. Part of the clones is missing from these tables; in studies checked, under half for an unresolved V gene and the rest for unknown reasons. That table furnishes V, J and clone size, whereas the DNA furnished D and trimming. The sample records almost 85,000 clones, 85% of which are singletons. The ten biggest clones cover approximately 2% of the sample. The V and J ends are trimmed by 2 bases and 1 base, leaving 5 bases between them. Spanning cysteine to phenylalanine, the CDR3 consists of 13 amino acids. Here the CDR3 DNA is all that survives: 39 bases in frame from base 1. Via the germline V gene, CDR1 is MGHDK and CDR2 SYGVNS.

The meaning of the sample's time point label: week 23, last vaccination. Each vaccine dose was 300 ug of a 20-mer mutant IDH1 peptide in Montanide, given subcutaneously with topical imiquimod. Donors had newly diagnosed WHO grade 3 or 4 IDH1-mutant astrocytomas with loss of nuclear ATRX. The samples were drawn from NOA16, a multicentre, single-arm, open-label phase I trial in Germany that tested a mutant IDH1 peptide vaccine in humans for the first time. Genomic DNA for TCRB sequencing was extracted from EDTA blood using the DNeasy Blood and Tissue Kit. The receptor chain draws on TRBV25-1 and TRBJ1-1, with the D gene not clear enough to name. This sequence originates from a man aged 25 to 40 with glioma. Some clones in this sample may be carry-over from other donors' samples. Sequences were derived from PBMCs, sampled from a glioma patient whose treatment included an IDH1 peptide vaccine. In nucleotides, the sequence is TGTGCCAGCAGTGAAAGACAGAACACTGAAGCTTTCTTT. Translated, it reads CASSERQNTEAFF.